Reported below is one T cell receptor (beta chain). Arm-PCR of CDR3 regions and iRepertoire HTBI primers were the basis on which TCR beta libraries were built. TCRdb reprocessed the multiplex PCR reads with MiXCR, giving one entry per CDR3 protein. The sample shows about 240,000 distinct CDR3 sequences, around 20% of them seen only once. This sample stems from a study of regulatory T cells in long-lasting Graves disease. Time point described: newly diagnosed GD, antithyroid drugs for less than 3 months. PBMC-extracted RNA yielded the TCR library. Source: peripheral blood mononuclear cells (PBMCs), taken at new diagnosis, from a patient treated with antithyroid drugs. This TCR was recovered from a female donor with Graves disease.

The CDR3 nucleotides read TGTGCCAGCAGTTTAACCGGGACAGGGGCGGAAAAACTGTTTTTT. Translated, it gives CASSLTGTGAEKLFF. The V and J genes are TRBV2 and TRBJ1-4; 10 bases agree with TRBD1. The length of the CDR3 is 15 residues. The germline V gene encodes CDR1 SNHLY and CDR2 FYNNEI. With V trimmed by 5 bases and J by 8 bases, 8 bases remained unmatched.